Below are 4 T cell receptor beta chains sequenced from a single sample in a study of blood T cell repertoires in COVID-19. Using immunoSEQ multiplex PCR, the repertoire was profiled, and TCRdb retains in-frame clones only, with some absent. The sample shows approximately 300,000 clones, roughly 82% of them seen only once. Material: peripheral blood. Source of these receptors: a woman between 45 and 60 years old with acute or convalescent COVID-19.

The chain joins TRBV29-1 to TRBJ2-7, with D possibly matching TRBD1 (5 bases). The germline V gene has CDR1 SQVTM and CDR2 ANQGSEA. CDR3 length: 12 residues. V was cut by 7 bases and J by 5 bases, with 15 bases left in between. The CDR3 is CSAITPGNEQYF. The CDR3 coding sequence is TGCAGCGCTATAACCCCAGGGAACGAGCAGTACTTC.

This rearrangement joins TRBV9 to TRBJ2-3, with D perhaps matching TRBD1 (6 bases). The germline CDR1 and CDR2 sequences are SGDLS and YYNGEE. Trimming left V 0 bases short and J 0 bases short, with 8 bases between. The CDR3 runs to 15 residues. In DNA, the CDR3 is TGTGCCAGCAGCGTAGTGGGGGCCAGCACAGATACGCAGTATTTT. It encodes CASSVVGASTDTQYF.

The genes are TRBV7-8 and TRBJ2-5, with TRBD1 matching 7 bases. The V and J ends lost 5 bases and 3 bases, in that order; junction bases with no gene match: 9. The CDR3 consists of 15 residues. Per the germline V gene, CDR1 is SGHVS and CDR2 is FQNEAQ. The CDR3 region is CASSIRQGMEETQYF. DNA of the CDR3: TGTGCCAGCAGCATCCGACAGGGTATGGAAGAGACCCAGTACTTC.

The chain combines TRBV7-3 with TRBJ2-1; 9 bases match TRBD2. The CDR3 spans 15 residues. Germline V gives CDR1 SGHTA, CDR2 FQGTGA. After removal of 4 bases from V and 5 bases from J, the junction contained 6 bases not matched to a gene. This chain's CDR3 is CASSSGTSTNNEQFF. The CDR3 DNA sequence: TGTGCCAGCAGCTCCGGGACTAGCACTAACAATGAGCAGTTCTTC.